This T cell receptor beta chain was documented in a study of shared clonotypes between healthy human individuals. Overall study context: Donors were a couple of women and a few men aged 18 to 49. Study-level points and caveats: Clonotype sharing among donors likely depends on sequencing depth.

Germline lookup yields CDR1 SNHLY and CDR2 FYNNEI. Trimming took off 7 bases at V and 5 bases at J, with 15 bases between the two ends. The CDR3 sequence is 13 residues long. Participating donors were healthy, HIV-negative adults free of recent acute infections or vaccinations. The data were produced by immunoSEQ multiplex PCR, yet TCRdb's version contains in-frame clones alone and is incomplete. The data contain about 470,000 clones, roughly 77% of them singletons. Points on this clone: The antigen remains undetermined.

The specimen sequenced was PBMCs. This rearrangement joins TRBV2 to TRBJ2-7; the D gene is possibly TRBD1 (6 bases). This sequence was found in a woman between 35 and 50 years old in good health. Some clones in this sample may be carry-over from other donors' samples. The CDR3 loop is CASNDGQTHEQYF. The DNA for the CDR3 is TGTGCCAGCAATGACGGACAGACCCACGAGCAGTACTTC.